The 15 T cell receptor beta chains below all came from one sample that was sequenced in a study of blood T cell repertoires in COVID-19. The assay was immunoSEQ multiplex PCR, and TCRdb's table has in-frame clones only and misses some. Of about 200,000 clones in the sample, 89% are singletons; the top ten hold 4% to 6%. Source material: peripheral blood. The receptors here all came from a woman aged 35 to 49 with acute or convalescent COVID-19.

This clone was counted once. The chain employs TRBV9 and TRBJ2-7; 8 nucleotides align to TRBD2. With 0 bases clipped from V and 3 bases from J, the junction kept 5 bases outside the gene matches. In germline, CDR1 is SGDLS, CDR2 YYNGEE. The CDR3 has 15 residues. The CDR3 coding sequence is TGTGCCAGCAGCGTAGGATGGGGGACTAGCTACGAGCAGTACGTC. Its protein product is CASSVGWGTSYEQYV.

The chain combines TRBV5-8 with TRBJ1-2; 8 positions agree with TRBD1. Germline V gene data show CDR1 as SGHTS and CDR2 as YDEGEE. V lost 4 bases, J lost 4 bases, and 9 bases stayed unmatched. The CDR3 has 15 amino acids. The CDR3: CASSPRQGFSYGYTF. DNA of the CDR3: TGTGCCAGCAGCCCGAGACAGGGGTTCAGCTATGGCTACACCTTC.

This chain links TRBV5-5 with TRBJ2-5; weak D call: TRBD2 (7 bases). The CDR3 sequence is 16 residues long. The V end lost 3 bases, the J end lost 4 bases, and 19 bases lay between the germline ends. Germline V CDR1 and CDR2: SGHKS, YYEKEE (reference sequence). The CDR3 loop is CASSSMGGALPETQYF. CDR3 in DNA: TGTGCCAGCAGCTCCATGGGGGGGGCGCTTCCAGAGACCCAGTACTTC.

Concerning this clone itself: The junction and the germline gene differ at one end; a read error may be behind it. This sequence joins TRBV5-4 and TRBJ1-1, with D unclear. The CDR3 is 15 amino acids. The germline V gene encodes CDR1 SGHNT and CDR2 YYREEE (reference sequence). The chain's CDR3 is CALQREIEANSEAFF. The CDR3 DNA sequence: TGTGCCCTCCAGAGGGAAATAGAGGCGAACTCTGAAGCTTTCTTT.

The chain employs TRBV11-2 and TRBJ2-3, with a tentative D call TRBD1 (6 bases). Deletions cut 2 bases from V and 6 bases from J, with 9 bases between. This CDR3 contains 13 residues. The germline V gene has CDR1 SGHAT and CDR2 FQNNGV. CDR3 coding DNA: TGTGCCAGCAGCTTACTCAGGGGTGATACGCAGTATTTT. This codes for CASSLLRGDTQYF. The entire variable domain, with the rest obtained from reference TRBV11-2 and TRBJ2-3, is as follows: EAGVAQSPRYKIIEKRQSVAFWCNPISGHATLYWYQQILGQGPKLLIQFQNNGVVDDSQLPKDRFSAERLKGVDSTLKIQPAKLEDSAVYLCASSLLRGDTQYFGPGTRLTVL.

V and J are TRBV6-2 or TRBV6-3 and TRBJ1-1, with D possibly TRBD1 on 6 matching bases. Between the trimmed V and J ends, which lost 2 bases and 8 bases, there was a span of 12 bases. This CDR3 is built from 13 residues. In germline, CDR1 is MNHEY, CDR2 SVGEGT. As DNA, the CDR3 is TGTGCCAGCAGTTACAATCAGGGGCCCGAAGCTTTCTTT. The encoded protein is CASSYNQGPEAFF.

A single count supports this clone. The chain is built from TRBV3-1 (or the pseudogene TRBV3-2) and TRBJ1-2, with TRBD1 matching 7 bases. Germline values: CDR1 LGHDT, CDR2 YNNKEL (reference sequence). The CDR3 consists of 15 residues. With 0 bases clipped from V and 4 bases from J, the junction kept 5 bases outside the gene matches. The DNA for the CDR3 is TGTGCCAGCAGCCAAGACCCGGGACAGCCCTATGGCTACACCTTC. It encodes CASSQDPGQPYGYTF.

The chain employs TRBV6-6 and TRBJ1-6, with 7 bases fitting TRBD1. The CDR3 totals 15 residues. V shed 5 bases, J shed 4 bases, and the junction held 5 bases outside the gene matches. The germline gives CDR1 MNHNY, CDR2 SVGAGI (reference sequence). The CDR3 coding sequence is TGTGCCAGCAGTGGCAGGGGGGATTATAATTCACCCCTCCACTTT. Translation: CASSGRGDYNSPLHF.

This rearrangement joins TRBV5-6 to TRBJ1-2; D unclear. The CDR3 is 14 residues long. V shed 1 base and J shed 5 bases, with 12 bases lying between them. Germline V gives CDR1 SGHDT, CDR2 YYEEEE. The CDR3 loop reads CASSLSPQEYGYTF. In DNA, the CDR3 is TGTGCCAGCAGCTTGTCACCCCAGGAATATGGCTACACCTTC.

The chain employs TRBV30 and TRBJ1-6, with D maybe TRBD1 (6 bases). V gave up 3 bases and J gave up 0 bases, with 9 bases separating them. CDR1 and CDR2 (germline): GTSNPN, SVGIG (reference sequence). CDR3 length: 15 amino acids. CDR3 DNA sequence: TGTGCCTGGAGGACAGGTAGCTCCTATAATTCACCCCTCCACTTT. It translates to CAWRTGSSYNSPLHF.

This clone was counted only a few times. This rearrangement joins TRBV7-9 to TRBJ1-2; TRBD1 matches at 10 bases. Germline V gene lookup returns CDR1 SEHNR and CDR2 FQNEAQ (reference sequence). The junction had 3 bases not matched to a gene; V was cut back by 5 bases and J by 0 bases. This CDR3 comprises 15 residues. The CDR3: CASSGGTGANYGYTF. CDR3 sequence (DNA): TGTGCCAGCAGCGGGGGGACAGGGGCTAACTATGGCTACACCTTC.

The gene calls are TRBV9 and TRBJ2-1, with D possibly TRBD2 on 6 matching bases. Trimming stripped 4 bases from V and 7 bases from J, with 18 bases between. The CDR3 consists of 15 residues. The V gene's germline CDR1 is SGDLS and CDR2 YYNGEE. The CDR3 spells CASSPPRGSWNEQFF. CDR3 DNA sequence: TGTGCCAGCAGCCCACCGCGGGGTTCATGGAATGAGCAGTTCTTC.

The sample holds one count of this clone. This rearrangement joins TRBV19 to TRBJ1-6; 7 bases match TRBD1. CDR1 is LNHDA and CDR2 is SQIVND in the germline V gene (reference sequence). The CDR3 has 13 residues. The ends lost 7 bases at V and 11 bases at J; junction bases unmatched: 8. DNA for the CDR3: TGTGCCAGTACGCCCAGGGGGGTGACACCCCTCCACTTT. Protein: CASTPRGVTPLHF. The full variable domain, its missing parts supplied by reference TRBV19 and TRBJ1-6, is DGGITQSPKYLFRKEGQNVTLSCEQNLNHDAMYWYRQDPGQGLRLIYYSQIVNDFQKGDIAEGYSVSREKKESFPLTVTSAQKNPTAFYLCASTPRGVTPLHFGNGTRLTVT.

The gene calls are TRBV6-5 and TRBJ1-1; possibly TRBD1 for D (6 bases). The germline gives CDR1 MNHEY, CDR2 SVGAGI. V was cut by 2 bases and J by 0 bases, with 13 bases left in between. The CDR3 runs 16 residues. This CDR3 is CASSYVGANVNTEAFF. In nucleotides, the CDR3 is TGTGCCAGCAGTTACGTGGGGGCGAACGTGAACACTGAAGCTTTCTTT.

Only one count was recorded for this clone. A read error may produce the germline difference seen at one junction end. The chain's CDR3 is CASNLGRAGRETQYF. The CDR3 DNA follows: TGTGCCAGCAACTTAGGTCGAGCGGGGAGGGAGACCCAGTACTTC. The chain uses TRBV11-2 and TRBJ2-5, with 7 positions matching TRBD2. Per the germline V gene, CDR1 is SGHAT and CDR2 is FQNNGV. The CDR3 spans 15 residues.